This T cell receptor (beta chain) was found in a study of control samples from healthy donors and cancer patients. Sequenced by immunoSEQ multiplex PCR; TCRdb stores in-frame clones only, minus some. Counted here are approximately 150,000 clones, 75% to 95% occurring once; the ten biggest clones make up roughly 3.1%. Germline V gives CDR1 SGHNT, CDR2 YYREEE (reference sequence). CDR3 length equals 14 residues. Trimming removed 0 bases from V and 5 bases from J, with 11 bases in between. The chain employs TRBV5-4 and TRBJ1-1, with D unclear. Material for sequencing was blood. The origin of this receptor is a man aged 25-45 years in good health. As DNA, the CDR3 is TGTGCCAGCAGCTTGGACGGGATCAGAACTGAAGCTTTCTTT. This gives the protein CASSLDGIRTEAFF.